These 13 T cell receptor beta chains were all obtained from the same sample, sequenced in a study of beta chain features in type 1 diabetes. Expressed TCRB transcripts were sequenced because the isolated RNA had all been reverse transcribed beforehand. TCRdb's table, derived via immunoSEQ multiplex PCR, lists solely in-frame clones and lacks some. The repertoire includes about 900,000 clones, roughly 15% of them detected once, and around 0.02% sits in the top ten. The source material was naive CD4+ T cells from blood. The receptors derive from a woman aged 18-35 years in good health.

This clone was observed a handful of times. CDR3 coding DNA: TGTGCCAGCACCTTCAATCGAGGCGGGAGCACAGATACGCAGTATTTT. Encoded protein: CASTFNRGGSTDTQYF. J is TRBJ2-3 and V is TRBV5-4; TRBD2 might be the D (5 bases). The length of the CDR3 is 16 residues. V gave up 6 bases and J gave up 0 bases, with 17 bases separating them. Germline V gene data show CDR1 as SGHNT and CDR2 as YYREEE (reference sequence).

This clone was picked up one time. The chain is built from TRBV27 and TRBJ2-3, with a tentative D call TRBD2 (5 bases). This CDR3 has 18 residues. Trimming cost V 7 bases and J 4 bases, with 27 bases left between them. The germline CDR1 and CDR2 sequences are MNHEY and SMNVEV (reference sequence). CDR3 coding DNA: TGTGCCAGCAAGGTCCAAAGACGCTTGAGAGGGAGCGCAGATACGCAGTATTTT. The encoded protein is CASKVQRRLRGSADTQYF.

The chain joins TRBV15 to TRBJ1-5; D gene uncertain. This CDR3 is built from 13 residues. Germline CDR1 reads LNHNV; CDR2 reads YYDKDF (reference sequence). V dropped 5 bases and J dropped 5 bases, with 10 bases sitting between them. The CDR3 region has the DNA TGTGCCACCAGCGTCCATCGGGATCAGCCCCAGCATTTT. Translating it yields CATSVHRDQPQHF. Complete variable domain (other parts from reference TRBV15 and TRBJ1-5): DAMVIQNPRYQVTQFGKPVTLSCSQTLNHNVMYWYQQKSSQAPKLLFHYYDKDFNNEADTPDNFQSRRPNTSFCFLDIRSPGLGDTAMYLCATSVHRDQPQHFGDGTRLSIL.

The V and J genes are TRBV5-1 and TRBJ1-3; D ambiguous. Germline V gene data show CDR1 as SGHRS and CDR2 as YFSETQ. The CDR3 totals 12 residues. Trimming removed 4 bases from V and 4 bases from J, with 6 bases in between. CDR3 protein: CASSPVGNTIYF. CDR3 DNA sequence: TGCGCCAGCAGCCCGGTCGGAAACACCATATATTTT.

As for this clone: Additional DNA sequences in this sample encode the identical CDR3. The chain joins TRBV28 to TRBJ2-5; no clear D. The CDR3 covers 14 residues. The germline V gene encodes CDR1 MDHEN and CDR2 SYDVKM. Trimming removed 5 bases from V and 1 base from J, with 11 bases in between. The CDR3 DNA reads as TGTGCCAGCAGTCCTGGTGGCAGCCAAGAGACCCAGTACTTC. Its protein is CASSPGGSQETQYF.

This clone showed up just once. The V and J genes are TRBV6-1 and TRBJ1-5; D perhaps matches TRBD1 (5 bases). The germline V gene has CDR1 MNHNS and CDR2 SASEGT. The CDR3 is 15 amino acids. Trimming removed 0 bases from V and 5 bases from J, with 11 bases in between. CDR3 in DNA: TGTGCCAGCAGTGAAGCGGGCAGGGTCGATCAGCCCCAGCATTTT. It specifies CASSEAGRVDQPQHF.

This clone was observed a handful of times. The rearrangement uses TRBV28 and TRBJ2-7, with a possible D match to TRBD1 (5 bases). Trimming took 7 bases from V and 3 from J, leaving 16 bases between them. The germline V gene encodes CDR1 MDHEN and CDR2 SYDVKM. The CDR3 is 14 residues long. The CDR3 DNA sequence: TGTGCCAGCACCTCCGGGCAGGGCGGCTACGAGCAGTACTTC. Translating it yields CASTSGQGGYEQYF.

This clone was counted between two and nine times. The gene calls are TRBV9 and TRBJ2-7, with TRBD2 as a possible D gene (7 bases). Germline V gene data show CDR1 as SGDLS and CDR2 as YYNGEE. The V end was cut by 5 bases, the J end by 0 bases, with 15 bases between. CDR3 length: 15 amino acids. CDR3 sequence reads: CASSSSGTISYEQYF. The CDR3 DNA follows: TGTGCCAGCAGTTCCAGCGGGACAATCTCCTACGAGCAGTACTTC.

V usage is TRBV11-2 and J usage is TRBJ2-1; 9 positions match TRBD2. V lost 5 bases and J lost 6; bases outside the gene matches: 5. CDR1 SGHAT and CDR2 FQNNGV come from the germline V gene. CDR3 length equals 14 residues. The DNA of the CDR3 is TGTGCCAGCAGCGGAAGCGGGAGGTTCAATGAGCAGTTCTTC. This sequence encodes CASSGSGRFNEQFF. The complete variable domain, with remaining parts taken from reference TRBV11-2 and TRBJ2-1, reads EAGVAQSPRYKIIEKRQSVAFWCNPISGHATLYWYQQILGQGPKLLIQFQNNGVVDDSQLPKDRFSAERLKGVDSTLKIQPAKLEDSAVYLCASSGSGRFNEQFFGPGTRLTVL.

A few counts support this clone. The V call is TRBV4-3, the J call TRBJ1-2; TRBD1 agrees at 11 bases. The length of the CDR3 is 18 residues. The V gene end was trimmed by 1 base and the J gene end by 2 bases; junction bases not matched to a gene: 9. Germline V gene lookup returns CDR1 LGHNA and CDR2 YSLEER. In nucleotides, the CDR3 is TGCGCCAGCAGCCAAGGCGGACAGGGGGCACAAAGAAACTATGGCTACACCTTC. Its translation is CASSQGGQGAQRNYGYTF.

Of note for this clone: This specimen includes other DNA sequences encoding the same CDR3. The V and J genes are TRBV4-1 and TRBJ2-3; D is uncertain. Germline V gene data show CDR1 as MGHRA and CDR2 as YSYEKL. This CDR3 has 12 residues. V lost 1 base to trimming and J lost 6 bases, with 5 bases between them. CDR3 residues: CASSQVADTQYF. CDR3 in DNA: TGCGCCAGCAGCCAAGTAGCCGATACGCAGTATTTT.

There are a few counts of this clone. The sample holds other DNA sequences that translate to the same CDR3. This sequence joins TRBV7-2 and TRBJ2-1; D possibly corresponds to TRBD2 (5 bases). The CDR3 has 14 amino acids. Trimming stripped 0 bases from V and 2 bases from J, with 5 bases between. Germline-derived CDR1 and CDR2 are SGHTA and FQGNSA. The CDR3 region is CASSLAGAYNEQFF. The CDR3 coding sequence is TGTGCCAGCAGCTTAGCGGGAGCCTACAATGAGCAGTTCTTC.

This clone was picked up a small number of times. The genes are TRBV21-1 and TRBJ2-3; the DNA was not compared with TRBD1, the D call given in the table. TRBV21-1 is annotated as a pseudogene. The CDR3 sequence is 18 residues long. DNA for the CDR3: TGTGCCAGCAGCAAAGAGGATCCGGGACAGGGCAGCACAGATACGCAGTATTTT. Translation: CASSKEDPGQGSTDTQYF.